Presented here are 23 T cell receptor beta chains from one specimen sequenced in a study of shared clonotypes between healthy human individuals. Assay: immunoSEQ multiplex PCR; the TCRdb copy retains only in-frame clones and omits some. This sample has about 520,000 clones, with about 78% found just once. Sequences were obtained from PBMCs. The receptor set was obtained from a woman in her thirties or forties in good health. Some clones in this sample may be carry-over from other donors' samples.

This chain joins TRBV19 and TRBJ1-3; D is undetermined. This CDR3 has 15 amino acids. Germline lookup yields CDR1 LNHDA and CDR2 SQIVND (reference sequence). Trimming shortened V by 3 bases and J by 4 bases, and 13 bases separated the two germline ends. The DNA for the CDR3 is TGTGCCAGTAGTATCCCCCGGGCAGCCGGAAACACCATATATTTT. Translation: CASSIPRAAGNTIYF. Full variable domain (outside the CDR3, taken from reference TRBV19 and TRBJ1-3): DGGITQSPKYLFRKEGQNVTLSCEQNLNHDAMYWYRQDPGQGLRLIYYSQIVNDFQKGDIAEGYSVSREKKESFPLTVTSAQKNPTAFYLCASSIPRAAGNTIYFGEGSWLTVV.

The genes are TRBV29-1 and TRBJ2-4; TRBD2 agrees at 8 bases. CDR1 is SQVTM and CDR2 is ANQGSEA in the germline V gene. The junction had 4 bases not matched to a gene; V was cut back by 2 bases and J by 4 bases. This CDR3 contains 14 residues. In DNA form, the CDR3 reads TGCAGCGTTGAACCGGGACTAGGAAAAAACATTCAGTACTTC. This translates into CSVEPGLGKNIQYF.

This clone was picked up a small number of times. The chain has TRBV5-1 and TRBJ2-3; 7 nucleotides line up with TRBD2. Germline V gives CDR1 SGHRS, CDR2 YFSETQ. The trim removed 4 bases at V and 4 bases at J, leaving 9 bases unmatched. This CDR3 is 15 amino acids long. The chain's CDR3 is CASSRGGSHADTQYF. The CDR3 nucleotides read TGCGCCAGCAGCCGCGGCGGGAGTCACGCAGATACGCAGTATTTT.

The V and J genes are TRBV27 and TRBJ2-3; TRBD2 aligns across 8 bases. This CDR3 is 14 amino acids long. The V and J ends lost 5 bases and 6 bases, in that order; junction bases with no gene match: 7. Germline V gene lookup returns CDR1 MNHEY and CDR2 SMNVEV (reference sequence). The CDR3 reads CASSLGTSWDTQYF. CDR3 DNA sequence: TGTGCCAGCAGTCTGGGGACTAGTTGGGATACGCAGTATTTT.

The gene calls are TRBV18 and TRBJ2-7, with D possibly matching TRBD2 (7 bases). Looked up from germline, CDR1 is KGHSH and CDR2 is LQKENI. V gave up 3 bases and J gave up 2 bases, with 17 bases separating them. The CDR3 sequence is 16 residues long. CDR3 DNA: TGTGCCAGCTCACCGAGAGGGGGGGAGGGCGCCTACGAGCAGTACTTC. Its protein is CASSPRGGEGAYEQYF.

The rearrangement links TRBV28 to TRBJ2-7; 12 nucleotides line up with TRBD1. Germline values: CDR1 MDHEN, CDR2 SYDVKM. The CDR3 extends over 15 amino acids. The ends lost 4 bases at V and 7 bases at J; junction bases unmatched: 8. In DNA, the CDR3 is TGTGCCAGCAGTTCGGGACAGGGGGCAAGGGGGGAGCAGTACTTC. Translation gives CASSSGQGARGEQYF.

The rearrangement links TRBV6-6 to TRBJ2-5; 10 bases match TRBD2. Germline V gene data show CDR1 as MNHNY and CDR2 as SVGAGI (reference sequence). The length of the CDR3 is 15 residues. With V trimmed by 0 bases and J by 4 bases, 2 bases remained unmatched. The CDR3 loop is CASSYSRLAGETQYF. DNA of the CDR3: TGTGCCAGCAGTTACTCGAGACTAGCGGGAGAGACCCAGTACTTC.

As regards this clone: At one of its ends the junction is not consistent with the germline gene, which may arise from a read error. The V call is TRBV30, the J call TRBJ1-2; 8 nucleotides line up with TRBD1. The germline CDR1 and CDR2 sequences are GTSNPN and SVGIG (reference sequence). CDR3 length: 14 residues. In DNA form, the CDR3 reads TGCGCCTGGAGACGGGACAGGAGTAACTATTGCTACACCTTC. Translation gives CAWRRDRSNYCYTF. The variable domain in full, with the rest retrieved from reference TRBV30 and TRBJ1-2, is SQTIHQWPATLVQPVGSPLSLECTVEGTSNPNLYWYRQAAGRGLQLLFYSVGIGQISSEVPQNLSASRPQDRQFILSSKKLLLSDSGFYLCAWRRDRSNYCYTFGSGTRLTVV.

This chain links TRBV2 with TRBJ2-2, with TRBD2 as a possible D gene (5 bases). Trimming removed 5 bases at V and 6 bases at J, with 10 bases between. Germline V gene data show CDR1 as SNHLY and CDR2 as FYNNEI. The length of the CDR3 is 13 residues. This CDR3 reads CASSPLGAGELFF. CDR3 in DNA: TGTGCCAGCAGTCCCTTGGGAGCCGGGGAGCTGTTTTTT.

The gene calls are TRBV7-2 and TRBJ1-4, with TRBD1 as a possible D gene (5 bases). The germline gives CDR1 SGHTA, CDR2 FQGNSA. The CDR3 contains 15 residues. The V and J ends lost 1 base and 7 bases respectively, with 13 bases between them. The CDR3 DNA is TGTGCCAGCAGCTTAGGGGCAGGGACGGGTGAAAAACTGTTTTTT. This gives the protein CASSLGAGTGEKLFF.

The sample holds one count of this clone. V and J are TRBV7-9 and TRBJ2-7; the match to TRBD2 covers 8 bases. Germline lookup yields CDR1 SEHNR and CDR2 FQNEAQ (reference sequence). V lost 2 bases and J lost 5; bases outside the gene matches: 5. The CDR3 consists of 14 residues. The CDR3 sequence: CASSLNGRADEQYF. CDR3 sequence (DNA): TGTGCCAGCAGCTTAAACGGGAGGGCCGACGAGCAGTACTTC.

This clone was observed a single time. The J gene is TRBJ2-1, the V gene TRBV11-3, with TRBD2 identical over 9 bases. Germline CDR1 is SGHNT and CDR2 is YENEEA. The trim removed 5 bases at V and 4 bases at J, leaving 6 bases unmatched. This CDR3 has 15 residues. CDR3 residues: CASSRSGSNYNEQFF. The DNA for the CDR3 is TGTGCCAGCAGCCGTAGCGGGAGTAATTACAATGAGCAGTTCTTC.

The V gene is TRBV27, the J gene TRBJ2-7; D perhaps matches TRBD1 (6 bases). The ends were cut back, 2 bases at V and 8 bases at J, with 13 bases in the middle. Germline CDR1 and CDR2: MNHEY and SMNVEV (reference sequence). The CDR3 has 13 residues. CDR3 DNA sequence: TGTGCCAGCAGTTTAATATACAGGGATCAGCAGTACTTC. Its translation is CASSLIYRDQQYF.

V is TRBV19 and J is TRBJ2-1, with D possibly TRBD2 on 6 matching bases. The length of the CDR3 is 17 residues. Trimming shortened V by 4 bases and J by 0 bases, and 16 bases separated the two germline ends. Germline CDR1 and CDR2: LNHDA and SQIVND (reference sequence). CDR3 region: CASSTKSSAHSYNEQFF. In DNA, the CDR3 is TGTGCCAGTAGTACCAAATCTAGCGCCCACTCCTACAATGAGCAGTTCTTC. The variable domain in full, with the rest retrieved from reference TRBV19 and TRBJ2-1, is DGGITQSPKYLFRKEGQNVTLSCEQNLNHDAMYWYRQDPGQGLRLIYYSQIVNDFQKGDIAEGYSVSREKKESFPLTVTSAQKNPTAFYLCASSTKSSAHSYNEQFFGPGTRLTVL.

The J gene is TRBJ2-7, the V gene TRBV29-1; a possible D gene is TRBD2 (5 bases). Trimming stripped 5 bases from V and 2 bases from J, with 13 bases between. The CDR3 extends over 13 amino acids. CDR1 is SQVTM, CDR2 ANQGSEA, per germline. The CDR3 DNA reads TGCAGCGTTTGGCTCTCTAGCCCCTACGAGCAGTACTTC. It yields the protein CSVWLSSPYEQYF.

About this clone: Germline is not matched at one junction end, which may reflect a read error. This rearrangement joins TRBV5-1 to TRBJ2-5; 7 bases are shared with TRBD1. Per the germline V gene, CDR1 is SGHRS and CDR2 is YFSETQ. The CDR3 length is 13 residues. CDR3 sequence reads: CASSRTGWETQYF. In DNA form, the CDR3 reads TGTGCCAGCAGTCGGACAGGCTGGGAGACCCAGTACTTC.

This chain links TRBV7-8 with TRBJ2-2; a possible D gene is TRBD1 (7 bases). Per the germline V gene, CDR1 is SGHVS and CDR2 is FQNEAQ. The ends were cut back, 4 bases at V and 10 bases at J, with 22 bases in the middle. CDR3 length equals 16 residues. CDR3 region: CASSSSGGTRAAELFF. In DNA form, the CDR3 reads TGTGCCAGCAGCTCCTCAGGGGGGACTCGTGCGGCGGAGCTGTTTTTT.

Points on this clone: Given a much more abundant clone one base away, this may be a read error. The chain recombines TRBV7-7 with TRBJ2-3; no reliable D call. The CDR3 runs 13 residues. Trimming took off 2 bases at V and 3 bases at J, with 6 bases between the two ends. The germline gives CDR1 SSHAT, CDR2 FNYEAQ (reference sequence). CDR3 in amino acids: CASSLLGTDTQYF. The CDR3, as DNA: TGTGCCAGCAGCTTACTGGGGACAGATACGCAGTATTTT.

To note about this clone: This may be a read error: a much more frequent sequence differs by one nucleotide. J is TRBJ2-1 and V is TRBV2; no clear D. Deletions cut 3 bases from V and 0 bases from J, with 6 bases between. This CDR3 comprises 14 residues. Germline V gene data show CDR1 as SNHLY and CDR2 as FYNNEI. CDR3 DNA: TGTGCCAGCAGTGATAGGAGCTCCTACAATGAGCAGTTCTTC. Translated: CASSDRSSYNEQFF.

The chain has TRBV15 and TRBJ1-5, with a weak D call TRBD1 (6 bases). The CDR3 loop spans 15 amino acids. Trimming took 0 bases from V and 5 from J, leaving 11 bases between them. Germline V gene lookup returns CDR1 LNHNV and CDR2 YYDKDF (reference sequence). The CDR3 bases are TGTGCCACCAGCAGAGATACAGGGTTCGATCAGCCCCAGCATTTT. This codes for CATSRDTGFDQPQHF.

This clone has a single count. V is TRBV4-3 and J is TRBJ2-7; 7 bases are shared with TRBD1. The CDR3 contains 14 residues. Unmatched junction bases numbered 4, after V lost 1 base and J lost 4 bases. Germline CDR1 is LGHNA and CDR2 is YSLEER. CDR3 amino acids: CASSQATGSYEQYF. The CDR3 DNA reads TGCGCCAGCAGCCAAGCGACAGGGTCATACGAGCAGTACTTC.

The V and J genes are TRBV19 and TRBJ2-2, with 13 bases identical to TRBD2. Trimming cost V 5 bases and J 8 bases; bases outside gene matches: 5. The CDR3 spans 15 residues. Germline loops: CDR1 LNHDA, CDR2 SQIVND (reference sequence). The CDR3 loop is CASSSGTSGTGELFF. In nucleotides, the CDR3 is TGTGCCAGTAGTTCAGGGACTAGCGGGACTGGGGAGCTGTTTTTT.

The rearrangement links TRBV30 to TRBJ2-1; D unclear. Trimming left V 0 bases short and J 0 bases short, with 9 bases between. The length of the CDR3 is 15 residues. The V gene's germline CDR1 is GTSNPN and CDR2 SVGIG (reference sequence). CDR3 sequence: CAWSVRAVSYNEQFF. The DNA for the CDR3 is TGTGCCTGGAGTGTACGGGCAGTCTCCTACAATGAGCAGTTCTTC. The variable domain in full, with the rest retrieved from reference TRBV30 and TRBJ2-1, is SQTIHQWPATLVQPVGSPLSLECTVEGTSNPNLYWYRQAAGRGLQLLFYSVGIGQISSEVPQNLSASRPQDRQFILSSKKLLLSDSGFYLCAWSVRAVSYNEQFFGPGTRLTVL.